What follows is one T cell receptor beta chain and its context. V lost 1 base to trimming and J lost 3 bases, with 10 bases between them. The CDR3 spans 14 residues. CDR1 and CDR2 from the germline V gene are SGHVS and FQNEAQ. These data are taken from a study of OX40 agonist ivuxolimab in advanced cancers. Overall study context: At 0.01 to 10 mg/kg, ivuxolimab was administered intravenously to patients every 2 weeks.

Assay: immunoSEQ multiplex PCR; the TCRdb copy retains only in-frame clones and omits some. The data hold over 75,000 clones, with around nine tenths observed a single time. V usage is TRBV7-8 and J usage is TRBJ2-7; D unresolved. The sequence derives from an adult with an advanced solid tumor such as melanoma, head and neck, liver or kidney cancer. This specimen was CD4+ or CD8+ T cells sorted from blood, taken in a trial of the OX40 agonist ivuxolimab. In DNA, the CDR3 is TGTGCCAGCAGCTTAGGAAAGGGAAGCTACGAGCAGTACTTC. Residues: CASSLGKGSYEQYF.